The rows below give T cell receptor beta chains drawn from one sample of a study of shared clonotypes between healthy human individuals. Method: immunoSEQ multiplex PCR; TCRdb's copy keeps in-frame clones and lacks some. Here the sample spans 2 million to 2.5 million clones, nearly 97% being singletons. Sequenced input: naive CD4+ T cells sorted from blood. The receptor set was obtained from a man younger than 30 in good health. The CDR3 runs from the conserved cysteine through the conserved F or W. A D gene is named only where the DNA matches it firmly. The listing skips clone size in some rows; elsewhere it reads once, few, many or a size class.

>TRBV19|.|TRBJ2-2|.
TGTGCCAGTAGTCTACAAGAAGCGAACACCGGGGAGCTGTTTTTT
CASSLQEANTGELFF
>TRBV4-1|.|TRBJ1-2|.
TGCGCCAGCAGCTCGGGACGTCCGCGTTATGGCTACACCTTC
CASSSGRPRYGYTF
>TRBV30|.|TRBJ1-1|.
TGTGCCTGGAGTGGGTCGGGAGCTATCGCTTTCTTT
CAWSGSGAIAFF
>TRBV7-2|.|TRBJ2-7|.
TGTGCCAGCAGTTTACTCACCCACGAGCAGTACTTC
CASSLLTHEQYF
>TRBV7-8|.|TRBJ1-6|.
TGTGCCAGCAGCCCTGCGAAAGGGCAGAATTCACCCCTCCACTTT
CASSPAKGQNSPLHF
>TRBV7-9|.|TRBJ2-5|.
TGTGCCAGCAGCTTAGACAGTCAAGAGACCCAGTACTTC
CASSLDSQETQYF
>TRBV7-9|.|TRBJ2-1|.
TGTGCCAGCAGCTTCCCCCTTGGTGGGTCCCAACAGGACAAAGAGCAGTTCTTC
CASSFPLGGSQQDKEQFF
>TRBV7-8|.|TRBJ2-3|.
TGTGCCAGCAGCTTAATCGGAATTGCAGATACGCAGTATTTT
CASSLIGIADTQYF
>TRBV27|once|TRBJ2-5|TRBD2
TGTGCCAGCAGGGTTAGCGGGAGGGCCTGGGAGACCCAGTACTTC
CASRVSGRAWETQYF
>TRBV5-1|.|TRBJ1-4|.
TGCGCCAGCAGCCGGTTTGCGGGTCCTAATGAAAAACTGTTTTTT
CASSRFAGPNEKLFF
>TRBV27|.|TRBJ2-7|.
TGTGCCAGCAGTTTAGTCAGGGGGGCCTACGAGCAGTACTTC
CASSLVRGAYEQYF
>TRBV7-3|.|TRBJ2-3|.
TGTGCCAGCAGCAAACAGTTAACAGATACGCAGTATTTT
CASSKQLTDTQYF
>TRBV27|.|TRBJ1-2|.
TGTGCCAGCAGTCCGGCAGGCGGCTATGGCTACACCTTC
CASSPAGGYGYTF
>TRBV5-3|.|TRBJ1-6|TRBD1
TGTGCCAGAAGCTCCCCGATCCGGGACAGCCGTAATAATTCACCCCTCCACTTT
CARSSPIRDSRNNSPLHF
>TRBV10-3|once|TRBJ2-1|TRBD2
TGTGCCATCAGTGAAGAGGGAGGGCATGGGGATGAGCAGTTCTTC
CAISEEGGHGDEQFF
>TRBV6-5|.|TRBJ1-5|.
TGTGCCAGCAGTTACGACGGCAATCAGCCCCAGCATTTT
CASSYDGNQPQHF
>TRBV5-4|.|TRBJ1-2|.
TGTGCCAGCAGGAGTACCCAGGCTAACTATGGCTACACCTTC
CASRSTQANYGYTF
>TRBV5-8|.|TRBJ1-5|.
TGTGCCAGCAGCTTAAGTCAGCCCCAGCATTTT
CASSLSQPQHF
>TRBV10-3|.|TRBJ2-3|TRBD2
TGTGCCATCAGTGAGCCTAGACTAGCGGGAGAGGCTGCGCAGTATTTT
CAISEPRLAGEAAQYF
>TRBV6-6|.|TRBJ1-2|TRBD1
TGTGCCAGCAGTTCGCCCTGGACAGGGGTCGACTATGGCTACACCTTC
CASSSPWTGVDYGYTF
>TRBV10-3|.|TRBJ2-7|TRBD2
TGTGCCATCAAAAATAGCGGGGTGTACGAGCAGTACTTC
CAIKNSGVYEQYF
>TRBV19|.|TRBJ1-2|TRBD1
TGTGCCAGTAGTGGACAGGGAGTGGATGGCTACACCTTC
CASSGQGVDGYTF
>TRBV6-5|.|TRBJ2-5|TRBD2
TGTGCCAGCAGTAAGGGACTAGCGGGAGTAGAGACCCAGTACTTC
CASSKGLAGVETQYF
>TRBV27|few|TRBJ1-6|.
TGTGCCAGCACATTGGGGATTTATAATTCACCCCTCCACTTT
CASTLGIYNSPLHF
>TRBV5-8|.|TRBJ1-6|.
TGTGCCAGCAGCTTCGGTCCACCCCTCCACTTT
CASSFGPPLHF
>TRBV9|.|TRBJ1-6|.
TGTGCCAGCAGCGTAGGGGGGACCCATCGCGGCTCCTATAATTCACCCCTCCACTTT
CASSVGGTHRGSYNSPLHF
>TRBV30|.|TRBJ1-3|.
TGTGCCTGGAGATCTGCCTCCTCTGGAAACACCATATATTTT
CAWRSASSGNTIYF
>TRBV18|.|TRBJ1-3|.
TGTGCCAGCTCACCAAATTTGATTCAGTCTGGAAACACCATATATTTT
CASSPNLIQSGNTIYF
>TRBV2|once|TRBJ2-3|.
TGTGCCAGCACCTTTCAGGGCAGCACAGATACGCAGTATTTT
CASTFQGSTDTQYF
>TRBV7-9|.|TRBJ1-1|.
TGTGCCAGCAGCTTAGCGGGGCTTCAAGACGGGACTGAAGCTTTCTTT
CASSLAGLQDGTEAFF
>TRBV18|once|TRBJ2-5|.
TGTGCCAGCTCACCGCAGGGGTCCGGGGAGACCCAGTACTTC
CASSPQGSGETQYF
>TRBV6-6|.|TRBJ2-3|.
TGTGCCAGCTCCCTCGAGGATACGCAGTATTTT
CASSLEDTQYF
>TRBV28|.|TRBJ2-7|TRBD1
TGTGCCAGCAGTCCAGTTATGAGGACAGGACTCGCCTACGAGCAGTACTTC
CASSPVMRTGLAYEQYF
>TRBV6-1|.|TRBJ2-1|TRBD2
TGTGCCAGCATCAGACCCGGGACTAGCATGTTCTTC
CASIRPGTSMFF
>TRBV7-9|.|TRBJ1-1|.
TGTGCCAGCAGCCATCAGGGGATCAACACTGAAGCTTTCTTT
CASSHQGINTEAFF
>TRBV19|.|TRBJ2-7|.
TGTGCCAGTAGTTTACGACAGGCCCACCGCGAGCAGTACTTC
CASSLRQAHREQYF
>TRBV6-5|.|TRBJ1-1|TRBD1
TGTGCCAGCAGAATCGGGACAGTAAACACTGAAGCTTTCTTT
CASRIGTVNTEAFF
>TRBV5-1|.|TRBJ1-4|TRBD1
TGCGCCAGCAGCTTGGACAGGGGACAGGAAAAACTGTTTTTT
CASSLDRGQEKLFF
>TRBV6-4|.|TRBJ2-3|.
TGTGCCAGCAGTGTAGGAGGGGGTGGCGATACGCAGTATTTT
CASSVGGGGDTQYF
>TRBV5-6|.|TRBJ2-5|.
TGTGCCAGCAGCTTGTGGGTCGGCGAAGAGACCCAGTACTTC
CASSLWVGEETQYF
>TRBV27|.|TRBJ1-6|.
TGTGCCAGCAGTCTAAGGCCCAAGGGTGGTAATTCACCCCTCCACTTT
CASSLRPKGGNSPLHF
>TRBV2|.|TRBJ2-3|.
TGTGCCAGCAGCAGGGGGCTAGCGGGGATTCTTGATACGCAGTATTTT
CASSRGLAGILDTQYF
>TRBV5-1|.|TRBJ1-2|TRBD1
TGCGCCAGCAGCTTTGGGGCAGGGGGCGACTATGGCTACACCTTC
CASSFGAGGDYGYTF
>TRBV5-1|once|TRBJ1-2|TRBD1
TGCGCCAGCAGCCTCGACCCGGGACAGAACTATGGCTACACCTTC
CASSLDPGQNYGYTF
>TRBV7-3|.|TRBJ1-1|.
TGTGCCAGCAGCACAGGGTTCTTCACTGAAGCTTTCTTT
CASSTGFFTEAFF
>TRBV5-1|once|TRBJ1-6|.
TGCGCCAGCAGCTTAATTGGGGGGGCGTCCTATAATTCACCCCTCCACTTT
CASSLIGGASYNSPLHF
>TRBV6-6|.|TRBJ1-5|TRBD1
TGTGCCAGCAGCGACAGGGTAAATCAGCCCCAGCATTTT
CASSDRVNQPQHF
>TRBV18|.|TRBJ1-2|.
TGTGCCAGCTCACCACCGGAGGGGGGAAACTATGGCTACACCTTC
CASSPPEGGNYGYTF
>TRBV5-6|.|TRBJ2-3|.
TGTGCCAGCAGCTTGGTGCGGGCTAGCACAGATACGCAGTATTTT
CASSLVRASTDTQYF
>TRBV7-6|.|TRBJ2-3|.
TGTGCCAGCAGCTTCAATAGGTTAGATACGCAGTATTTT
CASSFNRLDTQYF
>TRBV29-1|.|TRBJ2-3|.
TGCAGCGCGGAGCCAGGCTACACAGATACGCAGTATTTT
CSAEPGYTDTQYF
>TRBV12-2|.|TRBJ2-7|.
TGTGCAAGTCGCCGCGAATGGGGCCAGTGCTACGAGCAGTACTTC
CASRREWGQCYEQYF